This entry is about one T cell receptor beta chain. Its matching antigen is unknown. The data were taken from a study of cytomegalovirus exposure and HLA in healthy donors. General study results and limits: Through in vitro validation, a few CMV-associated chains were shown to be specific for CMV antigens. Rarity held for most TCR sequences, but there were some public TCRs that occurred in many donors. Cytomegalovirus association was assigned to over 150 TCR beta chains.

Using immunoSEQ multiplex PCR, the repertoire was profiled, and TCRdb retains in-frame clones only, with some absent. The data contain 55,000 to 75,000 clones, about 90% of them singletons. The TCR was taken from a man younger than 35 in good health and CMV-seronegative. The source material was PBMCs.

As DNA, the CDR3 is TGTGCCAGCAGGCTTACAGGGGATCAGTTTTTT. Translating it yields CASRLTGDQFF. The rearrangement uses TRBV2 and TRBJ1-4; 7 bases agree with TRBD1. V shed 6 bases and J 16 bases; nucleotides not matched to a gene: 8. The germline V gene has CDR1 SNHLY and CDR2 FYNNEI. The CDR3 is made up of 11 amino acids.